These T cell receptor beta chains were read from a single sample in a study of blood T cell repertoires in COVID-19. Some clones are missing from TCRdb's copy, which holds only in-frame ones; the method was immunoSEQ multiplex PCR. The sample has a few hundred thousand clones, roughly four fifths seen once. Sequencing was performed on PBMCs or T cells enriched from blood (not recorded which). The source of these receptors is a man aged 25-40 years with acute COVID-19. CDR3s include the opening cysteine and the closing phenylalanine or tryptophan. A D gene is named only where the DNA matches it firmly. Some rows have no size entry. The others give once, few or many, or a class for an expanded clone.

V gene	clone size	D gene	J gene	CDR3 DNA	CDR3 protein
TRBV6-5	.	.	TRBJ1-6	TGTGCCAGCAGACAGGGACCCCAATATAATTCACCCCTCCACTTT	CASRQGPQYNSPLHF
TRBV11-3	.	.	TRBJ2-5	TGTGCCAGCAGCTTACAGGGTCCCGGTGGAGAGACCCAGTACTTC	CASSLQGPGGETQYF
TRBV28	.	TRBD2	TRBJ2-1	TGTGCCAGCATCACCGGGACTAGCGGGAGGCATGAGCAGTTCTTC	CASITGTSGRHEQFF
TRBV5-4	once	TRBD2	TRBJ2-1	TGTGCCAGCAGCTCGTGGGGACTAGGTTACAATGAGCAGTTCTTC	CASSSWGLGYNEQFF
TRBV9	.	.	TRBJ2-1	TGTGCCAGCAGCGTAGGTCGGGGCTCCTACAATGAGCAGTTCTTC	CASSVGRGSYNEQFF
TRBV14	.	TRBD2	TRBJ2-5	TGTGCCAGCAGCCACCCCCGGGGGGAGGCCCTCGGAGAGACCCAGTACTTC	CASSHPRGEALGETQYF
TRBV28	.	.	TRBJ1-1	TGTGCCAGCAGTTCCGGTTCAAACACTGAAGCTTTCTTT	CASSSGSNTEAFF
TRBV19	.	TRBD2	TRBJ2-2	TGTGCAGTTAATAAATTGACGGGGGGCACCGGGGAGCTGTTTTTT	CAVNKLTGGTGELFF
TRBV27	.	.	TRBJ1-5	TGTGCCAGTTCCCAGGGGCGGTATCAGCCCCAGCATTTT	CASSQGRYQPQHF
TRBV5-4	.	.	TRBJ2-4	TGTGCCAGCAGTGCCCCGGGAGCGGACATTCAGTACTTC	CASSAPGADIQYF
TRBV4-3	.	TRBD2	TRBJ2-1	TGCGCCAGCAGCCACCCCAGGGGACTAGCGGGTTACAATGAGCAGTTCTTC	CASSHPRGLAGYNEQFF
TRBV19	.	TRBD1	TRBJ1-6	TGTGCCAGTACTCGGGACAGGGGTAATTCACCCCTCCACTTT	CASTRDRGNSPLHF
TRBV6-6	.	.	TRBJ1-2	TGTGCCAGCGGGGAGACGGACGACTACACCTTC	CASGETDDYTF
TRBV19	.	.	TRBJ1-3	TGTGCCAGTAGTATAGGACAGCCTCTGCGAAACACCATATATTTT	CASSIGQPLRNTIYF
TRBV3-1/TRBV3-2	.	.	TRBJ2-4	TGTGCCAGCAGCCAAGGGGGAGTACTAGCCAAAAACATTCAGTACTTC	CASSQGGVLAKNIQYF
TRBV3-1/TRBV3-2	.	.	TRBJ1-5	TGTGCCAGCAGCCCAACCACTACAAATCAGCCCCAGCATTTT	CASSPTTTNQPQHF
TRBV18	.	.	TRBJ2-3	TGTGCCAGCTCACGGGCCAGTAGAGATACGCAGTATTTT	CASSRASRDTQYF
TRBV2	few	.	TRBJ1-2	TGTGCCAGCTCTACGACGGGGGGAGCATGGTATGGCTACACCTTC	CASSTTGGAWYGYTF
TRBV7-3	.	TRBD1	TRBJ2-3	TGTGCCAGCAGCCGACAGGGACCCGATACGCAGTATTTT	CASSRQGPDTQYF